These 2 T cell receptor beta chains came from one sample sequenced in a study of beta chain features in type 1 diabetes. General observations from the study: Among all four CD4+ subsets, Type 1 diabetes patients had TCRB CDR3s that were moderately but significantly shorter.

Their antigens are not known. The isolated RNA, all of it, was reverse transcribed, so expressed TCRB transcripts were what got sequenced. Assay: immunoSEQ multiplex PCR; the TCRdb copy retains only in-frame clones and omits some. The repertoire includes under 250,000 clones, 14% of them detected once, and approximately 0.018% sits in the top ten. Sequenced input: naive CD4+ T cells from blood. These receptors were obtained from a man aged 25 to 40 with type 1 diabetes.

The gene calls are TRBV6-5 and TRBJ2-3, with D perhaps TRBD2 (5 bases). CDR1 is MNHEY and CDR2 is SVGAGI in the germline V gene. The CDR3 consists of 15 residues. The V end was cut by 5 bases, the J end by 1 base, with 13 bases between. DNA for the CDR3: TGTGCCAGCAGTCGGGAAAGTCTCGGCACAGATACGCAGTATTTT. This codes for CASSRESLGTDTQYF.

The chain recombines TRBV18 with TRBJ1-2; D not certain. The CDR3 totals 16 residues. From germline, CDR1 is KGHSH and CDR2 LQKENI. Trimming pared 3 bases from V and 0 bases from J, leaving 14 bases between. CDR3 in DNA: TGTGCCAGCTCACCGTTTGAGAGCCAAGCTAACTATGGCTACACCTTC. Protein: CASSPFESQANYGYTF.